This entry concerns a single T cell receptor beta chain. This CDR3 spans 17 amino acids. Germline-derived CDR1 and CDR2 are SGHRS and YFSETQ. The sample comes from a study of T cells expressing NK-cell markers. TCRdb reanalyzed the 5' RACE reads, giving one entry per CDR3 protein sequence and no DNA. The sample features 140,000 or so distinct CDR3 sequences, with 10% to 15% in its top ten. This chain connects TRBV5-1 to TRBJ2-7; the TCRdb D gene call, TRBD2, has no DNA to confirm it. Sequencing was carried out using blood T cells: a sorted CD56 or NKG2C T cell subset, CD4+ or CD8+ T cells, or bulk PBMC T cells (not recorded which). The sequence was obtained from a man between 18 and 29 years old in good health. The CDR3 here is CASSLTLTSGRAYEQYF. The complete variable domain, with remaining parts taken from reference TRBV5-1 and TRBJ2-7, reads KAGVTQTPRYLIKTRGQQVTLSCSPISGHRSVSWYQQTPGQGLQFLFEYFSETQRNKGNFPGRFSGRQFSNSRSEMNVSTLELGDSALYLCASSLTLTSGRAYEQYFGPGTRLTVT.